A single sample is the source of the 31 T cell receptor beta chains below, sequenced in a study of blood T cell repertoires in COVID-19. Clones were sequenced by immunoSEQ multiplex PCR, and TCRdb holds only the in-frame ones, with some missing. The table includes 200,000 to 250,000 clones, over 80% detected once. Sequencing was done on a sample of peripheral blood. These receptors were obtained from a man aged 25-40 years with COVID-19, enrolled during active disease.

The chain carries TRBV2 and TRBJ1-3; D uncertain. Trimming took off 8 bases at V and 0 bases at J, with 11 bases between the two ends. Germline-derived CDR1 and CDR2 are SNHLY and FYNNEI. This CDR3 is 14 amino acids long. The CDR3 loop is CASRRTGSGNTIYF. The CDR3 bases are TGTGCCAGCCGCCGTACCGGCTCTGGAAACACCATATATTTT.

The chain combines TRBV7-3 with TRBJ1-2; a weak D match, TRBD1 (5 bases). Germline V gene lookup returns CDR1 SGHTA and CDR2 FQGTGA. CDR3 length: 15 amino acids. V was trimmed by 5 bases and J by 4 bases, leaving 17 bases between them. The CDR3: CASSPGGGVPYGYTF. The CDR3 DNA follows: TGTGCCAGCAGCCCCGGTGGAGGGGTTCCCTATGGCTACACCTTC.

The chain recombines TRBV24-1 with TRBJ2-1, with D tentatively TRBD1 (5 bases). V was pared by 3 bases and J by 4 bases, with 9 bases between. Germline V CDR1 and CDR2: KGHDR, SFDVKD. The CDR3 is made up of 14 amino acids. The CDR3 DNA is TGTGCCACCAGTGATAGTAGGGGATACAATGAGCAGTTCTTC. Its protein product is CATSDSRGYNEQFF.

This sequence joins TRBV5-1 and TRBJ2-1, with TRBD1 matching 7 bases. V was pared by 4 bases and J by 0 bases, with 10 bases of the junction left unmatched. The CDR3 contains 17 residues. Germline values: CDR1 SGHRS, CDR2 YFSETQ. The CDR3 DNA is TGCGCCAGCAGCATGATACCGGGACAGAGCTCCTACAATGAGCAGTTCTTC. Its translation: CASSMIPGQSSYNEQFF.

The CDR3 spells CAISLPAGEKNNEQFF. The CDR3 DNA reads as TGTGCCATCAGTCTCCCGGCAGGGGAAAAAAACAATGAGCAGTTCTTC. This sequence joins TRBV10-3 and TRBJ2-1, with D possibly being TRBD1 (6 bases). Trimming shortened V by 5 bases and J by 5 bases, and 19 bases separated the two germline ends. Germline assignment: CDR1 ENHRY and CDR2 SYGVKD. The CDR3 runs 16 residues.

Here the CDR3 reads CASIQQGPGELFF. The CDR3 DNA sequence: TGTGCCAGTATTCAACAGGGTCCCGGGGAGCTGTTTTTT. V usage is TRBV19 and J usage is TRBJ2-2; D might be TRBD1 (6 bases). V was cut by 7 bases and J by 6 bases, with 12 bases left in between. The germline CDR1 and CDR2 sequences are LNHDA and SQIVND (reference sequence). The CDR3 covers 13 residues.

The rearrangement joins TRBV19 to TRBJ2-4; D is possibly TRBD1 (6 bases). The CDR3 is 14 amino acids. With 7 bases removed from V and 2 bases from J, the gap between germline ends came to 12 bases. CDR1 LNHDA and CDR2 SQIVND come from the germline V gene (reference sequence). CDR3 amino acids: CASTATGSKNIQYF. CDR3 nucleotide sequence: TGTGCCAGTACCGCTACAGGGTCCAAAAACATTCAGTACTTC.

V gene TRBV24-1 combines with J gene TRBJ2-1, with 12 bases fitting TRBD2. V was pared by 4 bases and J by 3 bases, with 3 bases of the junction left unmatched. Germline CDR1 reads KGHDR; CDR2 reads SFDVKD. CDR3 length: 16 amino acids. Here the CDR3 reads CATSDRTSGNYNEQFF. The CDR3 DNA follows: TGTGCCACCAGTGACCGGACTAGCGGGAACTACAATGAGCAGTTCTTC.

This chain links TRBV21-1 with TRBJ1-2; the table's TRBD1 call for D was not verified on the DNA. TRBV21-1 is a known pseudogene. CDR3 length equals 13 residues. CDR3 residues: CASSNAGNLGYTF. The CDR3 DNA sequence: TGTGCCAGCAGCAACGCAGGGAATCTAGGCTACACCTTC.

This clone showed up just once. The chain employs TRBV5-1 and TRBJ2-7, with 7 nucleotides matching TRBD1. The CDR3 has 13 amino acids. The germline CDR1 and CDR2 sequences are SGHRS and YFSETQ. J gave up 5 bases and V 4 bases, and 6 bases lay outside the gene matches. The CDR3 region is CASSQQGIHEQYF. The CDR3 coding sequence is TGCGCCAGCAGCCAACAGGGGATCCACGAGCAGTACTTC. Supplemented by reference TRBV5-1 and TRBJ2-7, the full variable domain reads KAGVTQTPRYLIKTRGQQVTLSCSPISGHRSVSWYQQTPGQGLQFLFEYFSETQRNKGNFPGRFSGRQFSNSRSEMNVSTLELGDSALYLCASSQQGIHEQYFGPGTRLTVT.

V is TRBV10-3 and J is TRBJ1-3; 7 bases line up with TRBD1. The CDR3 loop spans 13 amino acids. Germline V gene sequence: CDR1 ENHRY, CDR2 SYGVKD. V lost 7 bases to trimming and J lost 6 bases; unmatched junction nucleotides: 6. In DNA, the CDR3 is TGTGCCATCAAGACAGGGACGGAAAACACCATATATTTT. Encoded protein: CAIKTGTENTIYF.

The chain employs TRBV6-5 and TRBJ2-7; 10 bases map to TRBD2. There are 14 residues in the CDR3. V trimming: 8 bases; J trimming: 4 bases; junction bases outside the gene matches: 8. CDR1 MNHEY and CDR2 SVGAGI come from the germline V gene. The CDR3 region is CASGTSGIGYEQYF. The CDR3 DNA sequence: TGTGCCAGCGGTACTAGCGGGATCGGGTACGAGCAGTACTTC.

The J gene is TRBJ2-1, the V gene TRBV5-1, with 10 bases lining up with TRBD2. The CDR3 covers 15 residues. Per the germline V gene, CDR1 is SGHRS and CDR2 is YFSETQ. With V trimmed by 1 base and J by 9 bases, 7 bases remained unmatched. This CDR3 reads CASSLQLAGNGEQFF. The CDR3 coding sequence is TGCGCCAGCAGCTTGCAACTAGCGGGAAACGGTGAGCAGTTCTTC.

The V and J genes are TRBV10-3 and TRBJ1-1; D is unresolved. Trimming cost V 10 bases and J 1 base, with 13 bases left between them. There are 13 residues in the CDR3. CDR1 ENHRY and CDR2 SYGVKD come from the germline V gene. CDR3 DNA: TGTGCCACCTGGACGGGGAGGAACACTGAAGCTTTCTTT. Protein sequence: CATWTGRNTEAFF.

This chain uses TRBV28 with TRBJ1-1; 7 bases align to TRBD1. Germline values: CDR1 MDHEN, CDR2 SYDVKM. This CDR3 spans 15 amino acids. The junction had 14 bases not matched to a gene; V was cut back by 5 bases and J by 8 bases. The CDR3 DNA reads TGTGCCAGCAGTCCCCTGGACAGGATGCGACTAGAAGCTTTCTTT. Residues: CASSPLDRMRLEAFF.

This clone was picked up one time. The chain couples TRBV18 to TRBJ1-4; possible D gene TRBD1, 5 bases. The germline CDR1 and CDR2 sequences are KGHSH and LQKENI. Trimming removed 3 bases from V and 4 bases from J, with 12 bases in between. This CDR3 has 15 amino acids. The CDR3 region has the DNA TGTGCCAGCTCACCCGACAGAAACCGTAATGAAAAACTGTTTTTT. It codes for CASSPDRNRNEKLFF.

This chain uses TRBV9 with TRBJ1-4; a possible D gene is TRBD1 (6 bases). This CDR3 region has 18 residues. In germline, CDR1 is SGDLS, CDR2 YYNGEE. V was pared by 0 bases and J by 7 bases, with 22 bases between. The CDR3 here is CASSVVEERRTVREKLFF. The DNA for the CDR3 is TGTGCCAGCAGCGTAGTAGAGGAGAGGAGGACAGTCCGTGAAAAACTGTTTTTT.

The chain joins TRBV28 to TRBJ1-1; perhaps TRBD1 as D (5 bases). This CDR3 has 13 amino acids. V was clipped by 6 bases and J by 7 bases, with 15 bases between them. The germline CDR1 and CDR2 sequences are MDHEN and SYDVKM. The CDR3 coding sequence is TGTGCCAGCAGGTGGGGGGGAGGGGTTGAAGCTTTCTTT. As protein: CASRWGGGVEAFF.

This chain joins TRBV15 and TRBJ1-1; no clear D gene. This CDR3 is 14 amino acids long. From germline, CDR1 is LNHNV and CDR2 YYDKDF (reference sequence). V was shortened by 0 bases and J by 4 bases, with 9 bases between the two germline ends. In DNA, the CDR3 is TGTGCCACCAGCAGAGATCTGGCCACCACTGAAGCTTTCTTT. Translating gives CATSRDLATTEAFF.

The chain uses TRBV7-3 and TRBJ2-2; 7 bases align to TRBD2. The trim removed 2 bases at V and 5 bases at J, leaving 5 bases unmatched. Germline V gene sequence: CDR1 SGHTA, CDR2 FQGTGA. The CDR3 is 15 amino acids. CDR3 DNA sequence: TGTGCCAGCAGCTTAGCGGGAGAGCCGACCGGGGAGCTGTTTTTT. Its translation: CASSLAGEPTGELFF.

In its sample, this clone was seen once. The gene calls are TRBV19 and TRBJ2-7; TRBD2 aligns across 10 bases. Trimming removed 5 bases from V and 3 bases from J; junction bases left unmatched: 10. The CDR3 is made up of 16 amino acids. Germline V gene data show CDR1 as LNHDA and CDR2 as SQIVND (reference sequence). The CDR3 sequence is CASSEQLGTSVYEQYF. The DNA for the CDR3 is TGTGCCAGTAGTGAACAACTCGGGACTAGCGTCTACGAGCAGTACTTC.

Of note for this clone: One end of the junction fails to match germline, which may point to a read error. The chain employs TRBV4-1 and TRBJ2-7, with 7 bases identical to TRBD1. This CDR3 has 16 amino acids. The germline gives CDR1 MGHRA, CDR2 YSYEKL. In DNA, the CDR3 is TGCGCCAGCAGCGGAAACAGGGGTGGCGGCTCCTACGTGCAGTACTTC. It is translated as CASSGNRGGGSYVQYF.

V gene TRBV4-2 combines with J gene TRBJ2-7; 11 nucleotides match TRBD1. The CDR3 contains 16 residues. CDR1 and CDR2 from the germline V gene are LGHNA and YNFKEQ. The V and J ends lost 0 bases and 4 bases, in that order; junction bases with no gene match: 5. Written as DNA, the CDR3 is TGTGCCAGCAGCCAAGATGGGACAGGGGGACAGTACGAGCAGTACTTC. Translated, it gives CASSQDGTGGQYEQYF.

The gene calls are TRBV7-2 and TRBJ2-2; the D gene is possibly TRBD1 (6 bases). V was clipped by 1 base and J by 3 bases, with 12 bases between them. Germline V gene sequence: CDR1 SGHTA, CDR2 FQGNSA. The CDR3 runs to 16 residues. In nucleotides, the CDR3 is TGTGCCAGCAGCTTAGGGGGGCAGGGCTACACCGGGGAGCTGTTTTTT. This encodes CASSLGGQGYTGELFF.

This chain uses TRBV5-4 with TRBJ1-1, with D tentatively TRBD1 (6 bases). V was cut by 4 bases and J by 1 base, with 11 bases left in between. Looked up from germline, CDR1 is SGHNT and CDR2 is YYREEE (reference sequence). The CDR3 runs 14 residues. The CDR3 region has the DNA TGTGCCAGCAGCCCCGGGACACCGAACACTGAAGCTTTCTTT. It encodes CASSPGTPNTEAFF.

On this clone: Other DNA sequences from this sample encode an identical CDR3 as well. The gene calls are TRBV6-5 and TRBJ2-7, with 8 nucleotides matching TRBD1. The CDR3 extends over 15 amino acids. Germline CDR1 reads MNHEY; CDR2 reads SVGAGI. With V trimmed by 0 bases and J by 4 bases, 5 bases remained unmatched. The DNA of the CDR3 is TGTGCCAGCAGTTACTCCGGGACAGGCTTTTACGAGCAGTACTTC. Amino acid sequence: CASSYSGTGFYEQYF.

The chain uses TRBV19 and TRBJ1-3; no firm D call. The CDR3 runs to 15 residues. In germline, CDR1 is LNHDA, CDR2 SQIVND (reference sequence). V lost 0 bases and J 0 bases, leaving 6 bases between the germline ends. CDR3 region: CASSIDRSSGNTIYF. In DNA, the CDR3 is TGTGCCAGTAGTATAGACAGGTCCTCTGGAAACACCATATATTTT.

The chain couples TRBV20-1 to TRBJ1-5, with D possibly TRBD1 on 5 matching bases. CDR3 length: 14 residues. V gave up 3 bases and J gave up 6 bases, with 15 bases separating them. From germline, CDR1 is DFQATT and CDR2 SNEGSKA (reference sequence). CDR3 nucleotides: TGCAGTGCTAGTGCCTGGGGGGGGGTTCAGCCCCAGCATTTT. This encodes CSASAWGGVQPQHF.

The chain recombines TRBV7-2 with TRBJ2-3, with a possible D match to TRBD2 (7 bases). V was clipped by 5 bases and J by 0 bases, with 15 bases between them. The CDR3 spans 16 residues. Germline V gene lookup returns CDR1 SGHTA and CDR2 FQGNSA. The CDR3 protein is CASSQRGGTSTDTQYF. CDR3 DNA sequence: TGTGCCAGCAGCCAGAGGGGGGGCACTAGCACAGATACGCAGTATTTT.

V is TRBV5-5 and J is TRBJ2-7; 8 nucleotides agree with TRBD1. CDR1 and CDR2 from the germline V gene are SGHKS and YYEKEE (reference sequence). V lost 0 bases to trimming and J lost 3 bases; unmatched junction nucleotides: 5. This CDR3 has 15 amino acids. Here the CDR3 DNA reads TGTGCCAGCAGCTTGGACCAGACAGGGGTCTACGAGCAGTACTTC. Translated, it gives CASSLDQTGVYEQYF.

The chain links TRBV14 to TRBJ2-5; possibly TRBD2 for D (5 bases). The germline CDR1 and CDR2 sequences are SGHDN and FVKESK. V was cut by 3 bases and J by 1 base, with 15 bases left in between. The CDR3 totals 16 residues. The CDR3 protein is CASSQTLDWLQETQYF. DNA of the CDR3: TGTGCCAGCAGCCAGACCCTGGACTGGCTCCAAGAGACCCAGTACTTC.